These 20 T cell receptor beta chains were all obtained from the same sample, sequenced in a study of shared clonotypes between healthy human individuals. This table comes from immunoSEQ multiplex PCR, and its TCRdb copy is limited to in-frame clones, with some not included. The table shows under 1,100,000 clones, with approximately 80% occurring only once. Sequencing was done on a sample of memory CD4+ T cells from PBMCs. Described subset: CD45RA-negative fraction. The receptors were gathered from a man younger than 35 in good health. Some clones in this sample may be carry-over from other donors' samples.

This chain connects TRBV5-1 to TRBJ1-2; D call uncertain. Trimming took off 0 bases at V and 5 bases at J, with 17 bases between the two ends. The CDR3 sequence is 16 residues long. CDR1 SGHRS and CDR2 YFSETQ come from the germline V gene. This chain's CDR3 is CASSLDLMAGPYGYTF. The CDR3 DNA follows: TGCGCCAGCAGCTTGGATCTTATGGCAGGACCGTATGGCTACACCTTC.

This clone has a count of ten or more. V and J are TRBV28 and TRBJ2-7, with TRBD2 as a possible D gene (5 bases). Deletions cut 3 bases from V and 7 bases from J, with 16 bases between. CDR3 size: 14 residues. Per the germline V gene, CDR1 is MDHEN and CDR2 is SYDVKM. CDR3 region: CASSFWTAVREQYF. CDR3 nucleotides: TGTGCCAGCAGTTTTTGGACTGCGGTAAGGGAGCAGTACTTC. Using reference TRBV28 and TRBJ2-7 for the parts outside the CDR3, the full variable domain is DVKVTQSSRYLVKRTGEKVFLECVQDMDHENMFWYRQDPGLGLRLIYFSYDVKMKEKGDIPEGYSVSREKKERFSLILESASTNQTSMYLCASSFWTAVREQYFGPGTRLTVT.

As concerns this clone: This sample also contains other DNA sequences that code for the same CDR3. This rearrangement joins TRBV27 to TRBJ2-7; D is perhaps TRBD1 (5 bases). V was trimmed by 3 bases and J by 4 bases, leaving 10 bases between them. This CDR3 has 13 amino acids. The germline V gene encodes CDR1 MNHEY and CDR2 SMNVEV (reference sequence). The CDR3 DNA follows: TGTGCCAGCAGTTTGGGGCGGACATACGAGCAGTACTTC. As protein: CASSLGRTYEQYF.

The rearrangement joins TRBV6-6 to TRBJ1-5, with D hard to call. Germline V gene data show CDR1 as MNHNY and CDR2 as SVGAGI (reference sequence). CDR3 size: 13 residues. V lost 4 bases and J lost 4, with 8 bases in between. CDR3 nucleotide sequence: TGTGCCAGCAGTTCAGACGGGAATCAGCCCCAGCATTTT. Translated: CASSSDGNQPQHF.

This chain uses TRBV5-1 with TRBJ2-1; D gene ambiguous. Germline V gene data show CDR1 as SGHRS and CDR2 as YFSETQ. The CDR3 has 16 amino acids. V lost 0 bases to trimming and J lost 0 bases, with 10 bases between them. This CDR3 reads CASSLGWVGSYNEQFF. For the CDR3, the DNA is TGCGCCAGCAGCTTGGGGTGGGTGGGCTCCTACAATGAGCAGTTCTTC.

This sequence joins TRBV15 and TRBJ2-7; D is tentatively TRBD1 or TRBD2 (6 bases each). The V gene lost 0 bases and the J gene lost 5 bases, with 23 bases spanning the gap. Germline CDR1 LNHNV, CDR2 YYDKDF (reference sequence). The CDR3 is made up of 18 amino acids. The CDR3: CATSRERRFSRGADEQYF. The CDR3 nucleotides are TGTGCCACCAGCAGAGAGCGCCGGTTCTCTAGGGGGGCCGACGAGCAGTACTTC.

This clone was picked up one time. The chain recombines TRBV4-2 with TRBJ2-3; weak D call: TRBD1 (6 bases). Germline V gives CDR1 LGHNA, CDR2 YNFKEQ. V dropped 1 base and J dropped 2 bases, with 10 bases sitting between them. This CDR3 has 15 residues. The CDR3 sequence: CASSQVTGHTDTQYF. CDR3 sequence (DNA): TGTGCCAGCAGCCAAGTTACAGGGCACACAGATACGCAGTATTTT.

The chain uses TRBV28 and TRBJ2-1; D is unresolved. The CDR3 contains 12 residues. The germline gives CDR1 MDHEN, CDR2 SYDVKM. With 6 bases removed from V and 7 bases from J, the gap between germline ends came to 10 bases. The DNA for the CDR3 is TGTGCCAGCAGCCCGATCACAAATGAGCAGTTCTTC. Encoded protein: CASSPITNEQFF.

CDR3 bases: TGTGCCAGCAGTTTTCGCGGGGGCACCTCCCAAGAGACCCAGTACTTC. It is translated as CASSFRGGTSQETQYF. V is TRBV28 and J is TRBJ2-5; possible D gene TRBD2, 7 bases. V was clipped by 3 bases and J by 1 base, with 15 bases between them. There are 16 residues in the CDR3. Germline CDR1 MDHEN, CDR2 SYDVKM.

The chain recombines TRBV5-4 with TRBJ1-2; D perhaps matches TRBD1 (5 bases). The V end was cut by 2 bases, the J end by 3 bases, with 8 bases between. CDR1 SGHNT and CDR2 YYREEE come from the germline V gene (reference sequence). The CDR3 spans 13 residues. Here the CDR3 reads CASSFDRDYGYTF. The DNA for the CDR3 is TGTGCCAGCAGCTTCGACAGAGACTATGGCTACACCTTC. Using reference TRBV5-4 and TRBJ1-2 for the parts outside the CDR3, the full variable domain is ETGVTQSPTHLIKTRGQQVTLRCSSQSGHNTVSWYQQALGQGPQFIFQYYREEENGRGNFPPRFSGLQFPNYSSELNVNALELDDSALYLCASSFDRDYGYTFGSGTRLTVV.

The chain combines TRBV6-6 with TRBJ1-5; a possible D gene is TRBD1 (5 bases). This CDR3 contains 13 residues. Germline V gene lookup returns CDR1 MNHNY and CDR2 SVGAGI (reference sequence). The CDR3 spells CASGKGLDQPQHF. In DNA, the CDR3 is TGTGCGAGCGGGAAGGGGCTTGATCAGCCCCAGCATTTT.

A word on this clone: The identical CDR3 is also encoded by other nucleotide sequences in the sample. This chain connects TRBV6-5 to TRBJ1-4, with TRBD1 matching over 7 bases. The CDR3 loop spans 15 amino acids. Germline trimming cut 0 bases from V and 8 bases from J; bases unmatched to any gene: 6. The germline V gene encodes CDR1 MNHEY and CDR2 SVGAGI. The DNA of the CDR3 is TGTGCCAGCAGTTACTCGGGTCAGGGGGGCGAAAAACTGTTTTTT. It codes for CASSYSGQGGEKLFF.

Written as DNA, the CDR3 is TGTGCCAGCAGCCCCCGGACTAGCGGTCAAGAGACCCAGTACTTC. Translation: CASSPRTSGQETQYF. The chain uses TRBV11-2 and TRBJ2-5, with 10 bases aligning to TRBD2. CDR1 SGHAT and CDR2 FQNNGV come from the germline V gene. V dropped 5 bases and J dropped 2; count of bases not matched to a gene: 5. The CDR3 is made up of 15 amino acids.

The chain recombines TRBV5-1 with TRBJ2-7; D is unresolved. The CDR3 totals 14 residues. V lost 2 bases, J lost 1 base, and 10 bases lay in between. The germline V gene encodes CDR1 SGHRS and CDR2 YFSETQ. The CDR3 sequence is CASSFGRDSYEQYF. DNA for the CDR3: TGCGCCAGCAGCTTTGGTCGCGATTCCTACGAGCAGTACTTC.

This clone was found once. The V gene is TRBV29-1, the J gene TRBJ2-3; 7 positions match TRBD1. The trim removed 5 bases at V and 3 bases at J, leaving 8 bases unmatched. Per germline, CDR1 SQVTM and CDR2 ANQGSEA. The CDR3 extends over 14 amino acids. The CDR3, as DNA: TGCAGCGTTTCCAACAGGGGCGGGACAGATACGCAGTATTTT. The encoded protein is CSVSNRGGTDTQYF.

The chain couples TRBV7-8 to TRBJ2-5; unclear D gene. Looked up from germline, CDR1 is SGHVS and CDR2 is FQNEAQ. The CDR3 sequence is 14 residues long. V was cut by 2 bases and J by 4 bases, with 11 bases left in between. CDR3 amino acids: CASSLSVGGETQYF. CDR3 sequence (DNA): TGTGCCAGCAGCTTATCGGTGGGTGGAGAGACCCAGTACTTC.

In its sample, this clone was seen many times. CDR3 in DNA: TGTGCCAGCAGTTTCGTCCCAGGGTATGGCTACACCTTC. This sequence encodes CASSFVPGYGYTF. This chain connects TRBV6-5 to TRBJ1-2, with D perhaps TRBD1 (5 bases). Germline values: CDR1 MNHEY, CDR2 SVGAGI. The germline V and J ends were trimmed by 4 bases and 5 bases, with 11 bases remaining between them. The CDR3 is made up of 13 amino acids.

The chain employs TRBV28 and TRBJ2-3; D is unclear. Germline CDR1 is MDHEN and CDR2 is SYDVKM. The germline V and J ends were trimmed by 5 bases and 8 bases, with 11 bases remaining between them. This CDR3 has 12 amino acids. CDR3 sequence reads: CASSPAAGTQYF. CDR3 DNA sequence: TGTGCCAGCAGTCCTGCGGCCGGTACGCAGTATTTT.

The CDR3 DNA is TGTGCCAGCAGCCCCGCAGGAGGGCAGGGCTACACCTTC. This encodes CASSPAGGQGYTF. The chain joins TRBV6-5 to TRBJ1-2; D call uncertain. V was trimmed by 6 bases and J by 8 bases, leaving 16 bases between them. CDR1 is MNHEY and CDR2 is SVGAGI in the germline V gene. The CDR3 totals 13 residues.

In nucleotides, the CDR3 is TGTGCCACCTCGGTCCCAGACAGAGCCACCGGGGAGCTGTTTTTT. Translating it yields CATSVPDRATGELFF. This chain connects TRBV5-4 to TRBJ2-2, with a possible D match to TRBD1 (5 bases). CDR1 is SGHNT and CDR2 is YYREEE in the germline V gene (reference sequence). V lost 9 bases to trimming and J lost 4 bases, with 19 bases between them. CDR3 length: 15 amino acids.